Each of the 9 T cell receptor beta chains below was sequenced from the same sample in a study of blood T cell repertoires in COVID-19. The method was immunoSEQ multiplex PCR; TCRdb's version includes in-frame clones alone and lacks a portion of them. The sample records 95,000 to 150,000 clones, around 81% being singletons. The sequencing input was peripheral blood. Receptors originate from a man aged 25-45 years with COVID-19, enrolled during active disease.

This chain uses TRBV27 with TRBJ2-3; 9 nucleotides align to TRBD1. V lost 9 bases and J lost 3; bases outside the gene matches: 10. CDR3 size: 15 residues. The germline V gene has CDR1 MNHEY and CDR2 SMNVEV (reference sequence). The CDR3, as DNA: TGTGCCAGAGCCGTCCGGGACAGGGCGACAGATACGCAGTATTTT. It yields the protein CARAVRDRATDTQYF.

This chain connects TRBV11-1 to TRBJ2-5; 8 bases are a match to TRBD2. V lost 7 bases to trimming and J lost 3 bases; unmatched junction nucleotides: 7. Per germline, CDR1 SGHAT and CDR2 FQDESV (reference sequence). This CDR3 spans 14 amino acids. The CDR3: CASTGRGAKETQYF. Here the CDR3 DNA reads TGTGCCAGCACCGGGCGGGGGGCCAAAGAGACCCAGTACTTC.

The rearrangement joins TRBV3-1 (or the pseudogene TRBV3-2) to TRBJ2-3; 8 nucleotides line up with TRBD2. Looked up from germline, CDR1 is LGHDT and CDR2 is YNNKEL (reference sequence). V gave up 5 bases and J gave up 10 bases; unmatched junction bases: 11. The CDR3 spans 14 residues. The CDR3 region is CASSLGGGPRAQYF. The DNA for the CDR3 is TGTGCCAGCAGCTTAGGCGGGGGGCCCAGGGCGCAGTATTTT.

The chain is built from TRBV11-2 and TRBJ2-7, with D possibly TRBD1 on 5 matching bases. V shed 1 base and J shed 1 base, with 14 bases lying between them. The CDR3 totals 16 residues. Germline assignment: CDR1 SGHAT and CDR2 FQNNGV. DNA for the CDR3: TGTGCCAGCAGCTTAGCACCACAGGAACTATCCTACGAGCAGTACTTC. Encoded protein: CASSLAPQELSYEQYF.

The chain uses TRBV6-4 and TRBJ2-3; TRBD2 agrees at 10 bases. Trimming took 10 bases from V and 4 from J; bases not matched to a gene: 8. The germline V gene encodes CDR1 MRHNA and CDR2 SNTAGT. This CDR3 region has 14 residues. CDR3 protein: CATSGAGGPDTQYF. In DNA, the CDR3 is TGTGCCACCTCCGGAGCGGGGGGGCCAGATACGCAGTATTTT.

V and J are TRBV7-6 and TRBJ1-2; D may be TRBD1 (5 bases). Germline V CDR1 and CDR2: SGHVS, FNYEAQ. The CDR3 loop spans 16 amino acids. The germline V and J ends were trimmed by 4 bases and 5 bases, with 20 bases remaining between them. The DNA for the CDR3 is TGTGCCAGCAGCTCAGGGTTAGCTGGGTCTTTTTATGGCTACACCTTC. It yields the protein CASSSGLAGSFYGYTF.

This sequence joins TRBV30 and TRBJ1-1; 10 bases agree with TRBD1. The length of the CDR3 is 12 residues. CDR1 is GTSNPN and CDR2 is SVGIG in the germline V gene (reference sequence). The junction had 5 bases not matched to a gene; V was cut back by 5 bases and J by 8 bases. CDR3 loop: CAWGRDRGEAFF. CDR3 in DNA: TGTGCCTGGGGCCGGGACAGGGGCGAAGCTTTCTTT.

This chain uses TRBV10-2 with TRBJ2-5; perhaps TRBD2 as D (5 bases). The CDR3 totals 12 residues. Trimming shortened V by 5 bases and J by 9 bases, and 13 bases separated the two germline ends. Germline lookup yields CDR1 WSHSY and CDR2 SAAADI. CDR3 in amino acids: CASSLSWESQYF. The CDR3 bases are TGCGCCAGCAGTCTATCCTGGGAGTCCCAGTACTTC.

A few counts support this clone. This chain connects TRBV28 to TRBJ2-2, with D possibly being TRBD1 (6 bases). The V and J ends lost 3 bases and 5 bases respectively, with 19 bases between them. The germline CDR1 and CDR2 sequences are MDHEN and SYDVKM. CDR3 length: 17 residues. The CDR3: CASSFTNVGQWTGELFF. CDR3 nucleotides: TGTGCCAGCAGTTTCACAAATGTAGGACAGTGGACCGGGGAGCTGTTTTTT. Full variable domain (remainder filled in from reference TRBV28 and TRBJ2-2): DVKVTQSSRYLVKRTGEKVFLECVQDMDHENMFWYRQDPGLGLRLIYFSYDVKMKEKGDIPEGYSVSREKKERFSLILESASTNQTSMYLCASSFTNVGQWTGELFFGEGSRLTVL.